This T cell receptor beta chain was documented in a study of T cell responses to AZD1222 COVID-19 vaccine. Study outcomes and limitations: In all cases, repertoires were sampled only after the peak T cell response. Targets within unmutated variant regions were reportedly found for nearly half of spike-specific TCRs.

The table came from immunoSEQ multiplex PCR; TCRdb's copy has only in-frame clones and leaves some out. Of over 100,000 clones in the sample, nearly 95% were seen once. About this clone: Its cognate antigen is unknown.

The CDR3 contains 14 residues. Trimming shortened V by 5 bases and J by 1 base, and 9 bases separated the two germline ends. Germline lookup yields CDR1 SNHLY and CDR2 FYNNEI. This TCR was sampled from an adult in good health. The sequencing used peripheral blood, collected on day 0 of AZD1222 vaccination. This chain joins TRBV2 and TRBJ1-5; weak D call: TRBD1 (6 bases). The CDR3 sequence: CASSRGQSNQPQHF. The CDR3 DNA is TGTGCCAGCAGTAGAGGACAGAGCAATCAGCCCCAGCATTTT.